Each of the 18 T cell receptor beta chains below was sequenced from the same sample in a study of response to subunit inactivated influenza vaccine (dated by TCRdb to 2016 to 2018). What this sample's time point label stands for: 45 days after influenza vaccine administration. Library preparation was by RT-PCR. Sequencing took place on an Illumina HiSeq 2500. TCRdb trimmed the raw reads at Q25, called clones with MiXCR and kept productive beta chains. Each entry merges the rows of one CDR3 protein and shows their most common DNA and genes. The sample includes fewer than 700,000 distinct CDR3 sequences, with 10% to 15% observed a single time. The biggest ten clones account for about an eighth of the sample. Sequenced here: PBMCs from blood, sampled roughly 46 days after vaccination. The receptor set was obtained from a man aged 50 or older who received an inactivated influenza vaccine. Donor details come from another sample of the same person, matched by shared clones.

This clonotype was observed a few times. The chain links TRBV20-1 to TRBJ2-7; TRBD1 aligns across 8 bases. CDR1 DFQATT and CDR2 SNEGSKA come from the germline V gene (reference sequence). V was clipped by 3 bases and J by 5 bases; unmatched bases: 15. The CDR3 extends over 16 amino acids. The CDR3: CSARGFRDRILHEQYF. The CDR3 DNA reads TGCAGTGCTAGGGGGTTCCGGGACAGGATCCTCCACGAGCAGTACTTC.

This clonotype has more than one count but fewer than ten. No DNA is shown, since the ends of the CDR3 on it are uncertain; the CDR3 is the one TCRdb lists. The chain links TRBV5-1 to TRBJ1-1; no check of the table's D call, TRBD1, against the DNA was made. CDR1 is SGHRS, CDR2 YFSETQ, per germline. A total of 14 residues make up the CDR3, ends included. The CDR3 loop is CASSFSGPEREAFF.

This clonotype occurred many times. CDR3 in amino acids: CASSSGTGTGELFF. CDR3 in DNA: TGTGCCAGCAGCTCCGGGACGGGGACCGGGGAGCTGTTTTTT. The V call is TRBV7-2, the J call TRBJ2-2; D is possibly TRBD1 or TRBD2 (5 bases each). This CDR3 is built from 14 residues. Trimming took off 4 bases at V and 5 bases at J, with 11 bases between the two ends. The V gene's germline CDR1 is SGHTA and CDR2 FQGNSA.

In this sample, this clonotype turned up once. The V gene is TRBV3-1, the J gene TRBJ1-2; the match to TRBD1 covers 8 bases. V gave up 4 bases and J gave up 3 bases; unmatched junction bases: 4. The CDR3 sequence is 14 residues long. From germline, CDR1 is LGHDT and CDR2 YNNKEL (reference sequence). The CDR3 coding sequence is TGTGCCAGCAGCCCTGACAGGGGCTACTATGGCTACACCTTC. It specifies CASSPDRGYYGYTF.

The chain has TRBV25-1 and TRBJ2-5; D ambiguous. The germline V gene has CDR1 MGHDK and CDR2 SYGVNS. The CDR3 runs to 16 residues. The germline V and J ends were trimmed by 4 bases and 0 bases, with 15 bases remaining between them. CDR3 sequence reads: CASSARSPDYQETQYF. CDR3 DNA sequence: TGTGCCAGCAGTGCCCGGAGCCCGGATTACCAAGAGACCCAGTACTTC.

Many counts were recorded for this clonotype. The rearrangement joins TRBV15 to TRBJ2-1; 9 nucleotides align to TRBD2. The trim removed 0 bases at V and 4 bases at J, leaving 13 bases unmatched. The germline CDR1 and CDR2 sequences are LNHNV and YYDKDF (reference sequence). There are 19 residues in the CDR3. The CDR3, as DNA: TGTGCCACCAGCAGAGATCTTATCGGGCTAGCGGGATTGTACAATGAGCAGTTCTTC. As protein: CATSRDLIGLAGLYNEQFF.

This clonotype was found many times. V gene TRBV12-3 or TRBV12-4 combines with J gene TRBJ1-1; no clear D gene. V dropped 6 bases and J dropped 3 bases, with 8 bases sitting between them. The CDR3 is 12 residues long. CDR3 sequence reads: CASRERDTEAFF. The CDR3 region has the DNA TGTGCCAGCAGAGAGAGGGACACTGAAGCTTTCTTT.

This clonotype appeared a few times. The chain has TRBV5-1 and TRBJ2-1; D gene uncertain. Looked up from germline, CDR1 is SGHRS and CDR2 is YFSETQ. CDR3 length: 13 amino acids. Deletions cut 1 base from V and 8 bases from J, with 10 bases between. In DNA form, the CDR3 reads TGCGCCAGCAGCTTGTGGGTTTTAGATGAGCAGTTCTTC. Translation: CASSLWVLDEQFF.

The V call is TRBV27, the J call TRBJ1-2; D uncertain. CDR3 length: 14 residues. Germline V lookup: CDR1 MNHEY, CDR2 SMNVEV (reference sequence). V lost 4 bases and J lost 8, with 17 bases in between. The CDR3 nucleotides read TGTGCCAGCAGTTCCTCCGCCAATTACGGAGGCTACACCTTC. Translation gives CASSSSANYGGYTF.

The CDR3 here is CASSVTGFGGYTF. The CDR3 DNA follows: TGTGCCAGCAGTGTAACAGGGTTCGGGGGCTACACCTTC. The rearrangement joins TRBV12-3 or TRBV12-4 to TRBJ1-2, with TRBD1 as a possible D gene (6 bases). V gave up 5 bases and J gave up 8 bases, with 15 bases separating them. The CDR3 consists of 13 residues.

This clonotype was observed at least ten times. The V and J genes are TRBV12-3 or TRBV12-4 and TRBJ2-1; D possibly corresponds to TRBD2 (5 bases). CDR3 size: 14 residues. Trimming left V 3 bases short and J 8 bases short, with 14 bases between. CDR3 nucleotide sequence: TGTGCCAGCAGTTTGCGCCTAAAGGGAGATGAGCAGTTCTTC. Its translation: CASSLRLKGDEQFF.

This clonotype was seen more than once but under ten times. The chain joins TRBV6-5 to TRBJ2-7, with TRBD1 identical over 11 bases. V was clipped by 4 bases and J by 4 bases; unmatched bases: 6. This CDR3 contains 15 residues. CDR1 is MNHEY, CDR2 SVGAGI, per germline. CDR3 in amino acids: CASSSWTGGKYEQYF. The CDR3 region has the DNA TGTGCCAGCAGTTCCTGGACAGGGGGCAAGTACGAGCAGTACTTC.

This clonotype showed up many times. This chain joins TRBV5-5 and TRBJ1-5, with a weak D call TRBD1 (5 bases). Between the trimmed V and J ends, which lost 2 bases and 2 bases, there was a span of 11 bases. The germline V gene has CDR1 SGHKS and CDR2 YYEKEE (reference sequence). The CDR3 sequence is 15 residues long. CDR3 in DNA: TGTGCCAGCAGCTTCTTGGGGCAGGGCAATCAGCCCCAGCATTTT. It is translated as CASSFLGQGNQPQHF.

In its sample, this clonotype was seen a few times. The genes are TRBV29-1 and TRBJ2-1; TRBD2 matches at 9 bases. The germline V gene encodes CDR1 SQVTM and CDR2 ANQGSEA. The CDR3 contains 13 residues. V lost 6 bases and J lost 10; bases outside the gene matches: 10. CDR3 region: CSVRLAAGGEQFF. CDR3 nucleotide sequence: TGCAGCGTCCGACTAGCGGCCGGGGGAGAGCAGTTCTTC.

This clonotype appeared many times. The gene calls are TRBV6-5 and TRBJ2-1; no reliable D call. V gave up 3 bases and J gave up 10 bases, with 7 bases separating them. Germline CDR1 is MNHEY and CDR2 is SVGAGI. CDR3 length equals 11 residues. This chain's CDR3 is CASSYQKEQFF. The CDR3 DNA follows: TGTGCCAGCAGTTATCAAAAGGAGCAGTTCTTC.

This chain uses TRBV10-3 with TRBJ1-1, with 7 positions matching TRBD1. This CDR3 is 16 amino acids long. Germline V lookup: CDR1 ENHRY, CDR2 SYGVKD. J gave up 0 bases and V 4 bases, and 8 bases lay outside the gene matches. The CDR3 coding sequence is TGTGCCATCAGTGGGTGGGACAGAACTCTGAACACTGAAGCTTTCTTT. Translated, it gives CAISGWDRTLNTEAFF.

The chain uses TRBV7-2 and TRBJ2-7, with D perhaps matching TRBD2 (6 bases). Trimming shortened V by 4 bases and J by 1 base, and 17 bases separated the two germline ends. The CDR3 has 16 residues. Per germline, CDR1 SGHTA and CDR2 FQGNSA. CDR3: CASSSRGLAHSYEQYF. The CDR3 DNA reads TGTGCCAGCAGCTCCCGGGGCCTAGCGCATTCCTACGAGCAGTACTTC.

This chain connects TRBV4-3 to TRBJ1-1; D unresolved. The CDR3 contains 14 residues. V was cut by 4 bases and J by 0 bases, with 9 bases left in between. Germline V gene lookup returns CDR1 LGHNA and CDR2 YSLEER. For the CDR3, the DNA is TGCGCCAGCAGCCTGTCTCTCATGAACACTGAAGCTTTCTTT. It specifies CASSLSLMNTEAFF.